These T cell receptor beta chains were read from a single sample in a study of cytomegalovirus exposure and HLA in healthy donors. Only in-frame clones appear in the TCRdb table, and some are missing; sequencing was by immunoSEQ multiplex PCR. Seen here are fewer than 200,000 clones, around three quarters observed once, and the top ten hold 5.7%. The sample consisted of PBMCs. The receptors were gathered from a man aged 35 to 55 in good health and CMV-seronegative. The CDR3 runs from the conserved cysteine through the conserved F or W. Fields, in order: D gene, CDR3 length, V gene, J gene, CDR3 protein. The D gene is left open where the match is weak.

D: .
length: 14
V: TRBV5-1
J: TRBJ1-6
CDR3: CASSLDRVGSPLHF

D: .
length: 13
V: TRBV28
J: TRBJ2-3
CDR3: CATSQGSTDTQYF

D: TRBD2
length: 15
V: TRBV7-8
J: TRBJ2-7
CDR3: CASSSKTSGRYEQYF

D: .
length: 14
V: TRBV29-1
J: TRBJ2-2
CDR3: CSVNPGANTGELFF

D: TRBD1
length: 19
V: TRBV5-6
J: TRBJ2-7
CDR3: CASSPLGTGASQHAYEQYF

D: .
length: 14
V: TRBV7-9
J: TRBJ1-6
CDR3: CASSSSAGIAPLHF

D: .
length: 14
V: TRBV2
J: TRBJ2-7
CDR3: CASGPRDTYYEQYF

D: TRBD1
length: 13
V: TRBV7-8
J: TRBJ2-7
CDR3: CASSRDRVYEQYF

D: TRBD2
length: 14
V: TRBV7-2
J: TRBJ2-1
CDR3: CASGVSGRGREQFF

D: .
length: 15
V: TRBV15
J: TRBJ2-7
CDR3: CATSRSTGLAYEQYF

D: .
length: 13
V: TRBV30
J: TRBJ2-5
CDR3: CAWLDSWGETQYF

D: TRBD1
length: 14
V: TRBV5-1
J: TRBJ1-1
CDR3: CASSTGQGGTEAFF

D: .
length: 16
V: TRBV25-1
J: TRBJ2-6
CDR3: CASSDVGVSGANVLTF

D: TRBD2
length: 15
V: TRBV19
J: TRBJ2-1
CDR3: CASSIASGTYNEQFF

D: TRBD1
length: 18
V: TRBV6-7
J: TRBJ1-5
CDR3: CASSPGAGGRWLDQPQHF

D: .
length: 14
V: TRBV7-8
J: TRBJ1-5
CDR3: CASSLVDRNQPQHF

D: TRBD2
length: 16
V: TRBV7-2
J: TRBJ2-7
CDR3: CASSPEPGTSPYEQYF

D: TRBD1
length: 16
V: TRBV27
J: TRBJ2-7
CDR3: CASTTDRGRLFGEQYF

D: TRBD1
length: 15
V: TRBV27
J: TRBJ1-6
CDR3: CASKGTGGNNSPLHF

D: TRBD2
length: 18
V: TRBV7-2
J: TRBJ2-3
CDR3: CASSLEVGVAGNTDTQYF

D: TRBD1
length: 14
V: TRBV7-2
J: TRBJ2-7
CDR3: CASRRDRGSYEQYF

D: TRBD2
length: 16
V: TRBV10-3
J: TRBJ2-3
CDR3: CAISAGLAIGTDTQYF

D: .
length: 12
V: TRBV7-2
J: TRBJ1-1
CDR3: CASSHPNTEAFF

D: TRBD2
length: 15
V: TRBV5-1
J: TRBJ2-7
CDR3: CASSILSGSPYEQYF

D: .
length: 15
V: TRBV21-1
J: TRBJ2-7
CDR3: CASLLNPDSYYEQYF

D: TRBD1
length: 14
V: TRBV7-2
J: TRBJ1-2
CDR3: CASSSRQGSYGYTF

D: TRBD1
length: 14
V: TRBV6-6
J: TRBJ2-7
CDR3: CASTQDRVGHEQYF

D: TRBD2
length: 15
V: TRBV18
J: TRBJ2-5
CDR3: CASSPKRGIQETQYF

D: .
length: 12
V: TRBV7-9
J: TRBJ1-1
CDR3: CASSLSLEKAFF

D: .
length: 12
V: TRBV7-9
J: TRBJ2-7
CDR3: CSSSPSSYEQYF

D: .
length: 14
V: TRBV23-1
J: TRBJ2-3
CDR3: CASWHQGHTDTQYF

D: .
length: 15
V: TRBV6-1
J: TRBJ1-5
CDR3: CASGPRGHSNQPQHF

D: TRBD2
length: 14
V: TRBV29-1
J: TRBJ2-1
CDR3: CSASGTSDYNEQFF

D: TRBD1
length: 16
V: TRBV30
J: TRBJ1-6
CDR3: CAWSVRDSGLRSPLHF

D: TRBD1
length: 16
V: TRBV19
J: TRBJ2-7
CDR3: CASSTIPGQSPYEQYF

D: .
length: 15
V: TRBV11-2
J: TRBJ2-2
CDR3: CASSSGQGWTGELFF

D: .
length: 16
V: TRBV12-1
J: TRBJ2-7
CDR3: CASSHLERGSSYEQYF

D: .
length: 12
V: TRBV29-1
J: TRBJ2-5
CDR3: CSVETGQETQYF

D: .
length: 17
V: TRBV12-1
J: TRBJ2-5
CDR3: CASTPPEGVELRETQYF

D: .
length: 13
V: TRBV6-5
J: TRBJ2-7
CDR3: CASSLASSYEQYF

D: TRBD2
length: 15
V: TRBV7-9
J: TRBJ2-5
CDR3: CASLPAGGPEETQYF

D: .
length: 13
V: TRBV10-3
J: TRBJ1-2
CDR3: CAISESRNYGYTF

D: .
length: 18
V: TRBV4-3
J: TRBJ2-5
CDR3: CASSQEVSQGLQQETQYF

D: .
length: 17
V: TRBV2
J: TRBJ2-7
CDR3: CASSYTWGVRGSYEQYF

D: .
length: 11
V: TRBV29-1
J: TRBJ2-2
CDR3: CSAVALGELFF

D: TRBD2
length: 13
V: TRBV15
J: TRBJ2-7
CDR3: CATSIQRGYEQYF

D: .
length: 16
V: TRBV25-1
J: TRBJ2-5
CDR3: CASSDARQALQETQYF

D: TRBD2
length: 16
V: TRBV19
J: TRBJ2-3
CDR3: CASSAKTSVTEDTQYF

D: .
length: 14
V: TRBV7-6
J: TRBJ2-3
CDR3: CASSPVSGPDTQYF

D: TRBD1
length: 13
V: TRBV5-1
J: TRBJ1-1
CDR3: CASTRDRATEAFF